Sequencing of this T cell receptor beta chain was carried out in a study of CD4 T cells in relation to SARS-CoV-2 and coronaviruses. About the research overall: Negative control cultures got HIV-1 Nef peptides or no peptide. Findings of the study overall: Crossreactive clones expanded significantly less to SARS-CoV-2 than monoreactive clones.

The repertoire was sequenced with immunoSEQ multiplex PCR; TCRdb's copy has only in-frame clones and lacks some. Here the sample spans 25,000 or so clones, 65% to 80% being singletons. The V segment lost 0 bases and the J segment 15 bases; nucleotides outside the gene matches: 6. CDR3 length: 13 amino acids. Germline V CDR1 and CDR2: SGHAT, FQNNGV. Unexposed donor CD4+ T cells date from about 2011-2018, before the COVID-19 pandemic. CD4+ T cells were isolated from the cells after around 10 days of culture. Unexposed-donor CD4+ T cells were probed with SARS-CoV-2 S/N and four cold-coronavirus spikes, cells permitting. Each well had two million PBMCs in around 4.5% human AB serum with IL-2. About this clone itself: Antigen: not known.

The chain employs TRBV11-2 and TRBJ2-3, with 10 nucleotides matching TRBD2. The sample was CD4+ T cells from PBMCs, cultured in vitro. This clonotype was obtained from a human donor in good health. In DNA form, the CDR3 reads TGTGCCAGCAGCTTAGAGGCGACTAGCGGGCCCTATTTT. Translating gives CASSLEATSGPYF.